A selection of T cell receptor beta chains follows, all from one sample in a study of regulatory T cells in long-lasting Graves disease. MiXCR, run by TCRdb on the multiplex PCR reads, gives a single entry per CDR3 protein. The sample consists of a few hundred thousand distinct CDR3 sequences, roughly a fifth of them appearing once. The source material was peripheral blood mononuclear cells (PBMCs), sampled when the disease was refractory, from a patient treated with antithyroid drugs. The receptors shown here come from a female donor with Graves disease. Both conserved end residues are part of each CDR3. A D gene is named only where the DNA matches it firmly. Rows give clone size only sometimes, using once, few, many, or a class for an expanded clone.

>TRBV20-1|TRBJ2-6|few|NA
CSARKQGSGANVLTF
TGCAGTGCTAGAAAACAAGGTTCTGGGGCCAACGTCCTGACTTTC
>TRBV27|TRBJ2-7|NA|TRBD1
CASSPSSGQTYEQYF
TGTGCCAGCAGTCCATCATCGGGACAGACCTACGAGCAGTACTTC
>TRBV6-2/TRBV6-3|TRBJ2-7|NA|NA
CASSPNIGGGSYEQYF
TGTGCCAGCAGCCCCAATATCGGGGGCGGTTCCTACGAGCAGTACTTC
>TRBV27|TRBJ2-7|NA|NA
CASSYRVAYEQYF
TGTGCCAGCAGTTATAGGGTTGCCTACGAGCAGTACTTC
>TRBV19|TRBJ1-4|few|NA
CASSPSTNEKLFF
TGTGCCAGTAGTCCTTCAACTAATGAAAAACTGTTTTTT
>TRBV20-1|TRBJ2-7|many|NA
CSAPQLGAVAYEQYF
TGCAGTGCTCCTCAATTAGGAGCCGTAGCGTACGAGCAGTACTTC
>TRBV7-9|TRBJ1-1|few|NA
CASSSQPGPNTEAFF
TGTGCCAGCAGCTCCCAGCCGGGACCAAACACTGAAGCTTTCTTT
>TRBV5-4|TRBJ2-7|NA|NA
CASSLVPGREQYF
TGTGCCAGCAGCTTGGTTCCAGGGCGAGAGCAGTACTTC
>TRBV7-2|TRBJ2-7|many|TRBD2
CASSPLAGGVYEQYF
TGTGCCAGCAGCCCTTTAGCGGGAGGGGTCTACGAGCAGTACTTC
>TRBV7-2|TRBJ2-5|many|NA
CASSEGGMGTQYF
TGTGCCAGCAGCGAGGGGGGGATGGGGACCCAGTACTTC
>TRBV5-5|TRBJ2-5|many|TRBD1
CASSYYIRTGQETQYF
TGTGCCAGCAGCTACTATATTAGGACAGGGCAAGAGACCCAGTACTTC
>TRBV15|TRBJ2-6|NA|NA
CATSRDPGSTGANVLTF
TGTGCCACCAGCAGAGATCCGGGGTCGACTGGGGCCAACGTCCTGACTTTC
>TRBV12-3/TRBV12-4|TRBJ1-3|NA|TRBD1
CASSWTGSGNTIYF
TGTGCCAGCAGTTGGACAGGGTCTGGAAACACCATATATTTT
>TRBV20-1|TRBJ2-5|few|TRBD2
CSARDAWLAGGETQYF
TGCAGTGCTAGAGATGCTTGGCTAGCGGGAGGAGAGACCCAGTACTTC
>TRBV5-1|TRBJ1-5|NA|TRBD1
CASSWTGEESQPQHF
TGCGCCAGCAGTTGGACAGGGGAAGAGAGTCAGCCCCAGCATTTT
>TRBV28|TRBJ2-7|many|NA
CASRRQYEQYF
TGTGCCAGCAGGAGACAGTACGAGCAGTACTTC
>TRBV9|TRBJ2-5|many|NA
CASSSSPDPETQYF
TGTGCCAGCAGCTCCAGCCCCGATCCAGAGACCCAGTACTTC
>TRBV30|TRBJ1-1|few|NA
CAWSDPYDNTEAFF
TGTGCCTGGAGTGACCCCTACGACAACACTGAAGCTTTCTTT
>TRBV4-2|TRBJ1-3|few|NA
CASSQDGRAGNTIYF
TGTGCCAGCAGCCAAGATGGTAGGGCTGGAAACACCATATATTTT
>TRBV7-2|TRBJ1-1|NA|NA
CASRPEQAAGAFF
TGTGCCAGCAGGCCAGAGCAAGCCGCGGGCGCTTTCTTT
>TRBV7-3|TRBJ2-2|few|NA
CASGSSTGELFF
TGTGCCAGCGGGTCGAGCACCGGGGAGCTGTTTTTT
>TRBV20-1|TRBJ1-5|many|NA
CSARVPRGNQPQHF
TGCAGTGCTAGGGTCCCCAGGGGCAATCAGCCCCAGCATTTT
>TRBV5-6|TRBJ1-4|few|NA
CASSLARPRANEKLFF
TGTGCCAGCAGCTTGGCCCGGCCGAGGGCTAATGAAAAACTGTTTTTT
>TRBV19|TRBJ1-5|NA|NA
CASSTGADSNQPQHF
TGTGCCAGTAGTACTGGGGCAGATAGCAATCAGCCCCAGCATTTT
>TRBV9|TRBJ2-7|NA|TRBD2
CASSGLAGGEQYF
TGTGCCAGCAGCGGACTAGCGGGAGGAGAGCAGTACTTC
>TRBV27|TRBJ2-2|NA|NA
CASSLMVEGSGELFF
TGTGCCAGCAGTTTAATGGTCGAGGGCTCCGGGGAGCTGTTTTTT
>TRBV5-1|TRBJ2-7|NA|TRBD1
CASSRGQGEREQYF
TGCGCCAGCAGCCGTGGACAGGGTGAACGCGAGCAGTACTTC
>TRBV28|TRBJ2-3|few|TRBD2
CASSRASGRSGDTQYF
TGTGCCAGCAGCCGGGCTAGCGGGAGAAGCGGAGATACGCAGTATTTT
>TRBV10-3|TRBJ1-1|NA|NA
CAISESSGPLNTEAFF
TGTGCCATCAGTGAGTCATCGGGGCCACTGAACACTGAAGCTTTCTTT
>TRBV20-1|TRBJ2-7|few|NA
CSARALNQQYF
TGCAGTGCTAGGGCCCTCAACCAGCAGTACTTC
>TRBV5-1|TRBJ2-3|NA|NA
CASSLTTADTQYF
TGCGCCAGCAGTCTGACGACGGCAGATACGCAGTATTTT
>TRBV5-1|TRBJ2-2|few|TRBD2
CASSTPVGGGTGELFF
TGCGCCAGCTCTACCCCGGTGGGGGGGGGCACCGGGGAGCTGTTTTTT
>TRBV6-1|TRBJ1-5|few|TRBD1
CASSPGGLLQPQHF
TGTGCCAGCAGTCCAGGGGGCTTGCTACAGCCCCAGCATTTT
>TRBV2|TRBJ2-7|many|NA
CASSDGGLAYEQYF
TGTGCCAGCAGTGATGGGGGGCTAGCCTACGAGCAGTACTTC
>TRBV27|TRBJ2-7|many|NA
CASSSWPGQTYEQYF
TGTGCCAGCAGTTCATGGCCAGGCCAAACCTACGAGCAGTACTTC
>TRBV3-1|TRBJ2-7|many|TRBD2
CASSQGLAGGWEQYF
TGTGCCAGCAGCCAAGGACTAGCGGGAGGATGGGAGCAGTACTTC